This T cell receptor beta chain stems from a study of metastatic and nonmetastatic thyroid tumors (TCRdb year 2020). Regarding the complete study: The researchers compared repertoires between peripheral blood samples and tumor or nodule tissue samples from patients with malignant or benign thyroid disease. Overall study outcomes, separate from this receptor: TCR beta diversity was reported as significantly higher in malignant tumors than in benign nodules, in both blood and tumor samples.

Per the germline V gene (reference sequence), WNHNN is the CDR1 and SYGVQD is the CDR2. Spanning cysteine to phenylalanine, the CDR3 consists of 15 amino acids. The sequence is cut down to CDR3 DNA, 45 bases in frame from base 1. The V end gives up 6 bases and the J end 0 bases, leaving 4 bases in the junction not matched to a gene. None of the patients had been given any treatment before thyroid surgery. Patient clinical samples collected from about 2011 to 2018 were retrospectively analysed using T-cell receptor beta sequencing. To prepare the library, PCR was applied. Sequencing was carried out with an Illumina HiSeq 4000. The TCR beta-chain CDR3 region of each patient was profiled by high-throughput sequencing. The authors processed their data as follows. The researchers built a classifier to tell apart papillary thyroid cancer patients with distant metastasis, based on CDR3 differences among clinicopathological groups. The Shannon index was used to measure repertoire diversity, and the Morisita-Horn index was used to measure how similar tumor and blood repertoires were. In TCRdb, the public reads were trimmed at Q25 with fastp and aligned with MiXCR, with productive beta chains retained. These V and J calls rely on TCRdb rather than the paper's analysis. For this sample the table gives 50,000 to 65,000 clones, of which about a sixth were detected only once. The ten largest account for just under 3% of the sample.

This clone appeared many times. Its antigen specificity is not known. No base quality information exists; no much larger clone differs at one position. The receptor was isolated from a female donor with papillary thyroid cancer or a benign thyroid nodule (not recorded which). Some clones in this sample may be carry-over from other donors' samples. This chain joins TRBV10-1 to TRBJ2-3; TRBD1 lines up with 9 middle nucleotides. Sequenced: blood. The DNA sequence is given as TGCGCCAGCAGGCTGGGACAGGGAAGCACAGATACGCAGTATTTT. This yields the protein CASRLGQGSTDTQYF.